This T cell receptor beta chain stems from a study of Ad26.COV2.S vaccination and SARS-CoV-2 variants. Method: immunoSEQ multiplex PCR; TCRdb's copy keeps in-frame clones and lacks some. The profile shows roughly 320,000 clones, roughly 91% of them singletons. V gave up 0 bases and J gave up 4 bases, with 10 bases separating them. The CDR3 loop spans 16 amino acids. CDR1 and CDR2 (germline): ENHRY, SYGVKD. The treatment: some 20 received Ad26.COV2.S at low or high dose, single or two shots; 5 received placebo; per-sample allocation not given. Sampling was performed 63 days after the first vaccine or placebo injection.

This specimen was peripheral blood, taken in a trial of Ad26.COV2.S vaccine versus placebo. The chain uses TRBV10-3 and TRBJ2-6; D remains ambiguous. The origin of this receptor is a person aged 18-60 years who received the Ad26.COV2.S COVID-19 vaccine or a placebo. CDR3 region: CAISESAVSGANVLTF. The CDR3 DNA sequence: TGTGCCATCAGTGAGTCCGCTGTGTCCGGGGCCAACGTCCTGACTTTC.